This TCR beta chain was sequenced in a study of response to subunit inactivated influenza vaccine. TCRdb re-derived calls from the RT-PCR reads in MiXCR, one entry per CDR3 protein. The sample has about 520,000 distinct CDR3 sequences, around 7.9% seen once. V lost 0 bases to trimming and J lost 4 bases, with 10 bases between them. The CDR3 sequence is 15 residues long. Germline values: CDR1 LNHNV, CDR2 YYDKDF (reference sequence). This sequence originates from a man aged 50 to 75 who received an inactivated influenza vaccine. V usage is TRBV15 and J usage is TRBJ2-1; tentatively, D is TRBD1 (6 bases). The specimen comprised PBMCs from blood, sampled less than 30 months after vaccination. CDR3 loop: CATSRDLGQYNEQFF. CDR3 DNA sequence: TGTGCCACCAGCAGAGATCTGGGACAATACAATGAGCAGTTCTTC.